These 10 T cell receptor beta chains were sequenced from one sample in a study of CD8 T cell repertoires and HIV-1 epitope variants. Only in-frame clones appear in the TCRdb table, and some are missing; sequencing was by immunoSEQ multiplex PCR. The table includes around 6,400 clones, 66% detected once. What these receptors recognize is not known. Sequencing was done on a sample of cultured CD8+ T cells derived from PBMCs. All receptors derive from a male donor with HIV.

Note on this clone: At the DNA level, this CDR3 is encoded by other sequences in the same sample as well. The genes are TRBV7-8 and TRBJ1-5, with D tentatively TRBD1 (5 bases). The germline V gene encodes CDR1 SGHVS and CDR2 FQNEAQ. The V end was cut by 6 bases, the J end by 3 bases, with 18 bases between. The CDR3 contains 16 residues. The CDR3 loop reads CASSFFNGALNQPQHF. The CDR3 DNA sequence: TGTGCCAGCAGTTTTTTCAACGGGGCCCTCAATCAGCCCCAGCATTTT.

The CDR3 DNA follows: TGTGCCAGCAGCGCCCAGGGGGCCCGTCAGCCCCAGCATTTT. This codes for CASSAQGARQPQHF. The rearrangement uses TRBV7-2 and TRBJ1-5; TRBD1 matches at 8 bases. Unmatched junction bases numbered 6, after V lost 5 bases and J lost 6 bases. The CDR3 consists of 14 residues. Germline V gene lookup returns CDR1 SGHTA and CDR2 FQGNSA. Complete variable domain (other parts from reference TRBV7-2 and TRBJ1-5): GAGVSQSPSNKVTEKGKDVELRCDPISGHTALYWYRQSLGQGLEFLIYFQGNSAPDKSGLPSDRFSAERTGGSVSTLTIQRTQQEDSAVYLCASSAQGARQPQHFGDGTRLSIL.

This chain links TRBV25-1 with TRBJ2-1, with 9 bases aligning to TRBD1. CDR1 is MGHDK and CDR2 is SYGVNS in the germline V gene. The CDR3 extends over 16 amino acids. With V trimmed by 4 bases and J by 9 bases, 13 bases remained unmatched. The CDR3 bases are TGTGCCAGCAGTGCTACAGGGGGCGCGGTTAAGTCTGAGCAGTTCTTC. It is translated as CASSATGGAVKSEQFF.

The J gene is TRBJ2-7, the V gene TRBV7-4, with 7 bases aligning to TRBD1. V dropped 8 bases and J dropped 5; count of bases not matched to a gene: 3. The CDR3 loop spans 11 amino acids. Germline V CDR1 and CDR2: SGHVT, SQSDAQ. The CDR3 coding sequence is TGTGCCAGCGCAACAGGGGACGAGCAGTACTTC. Translated, it gives CASATGDEQYF.

The sample holds a few counts of this clone. The rearrangement joins TRBV25-1 to TRBJ2-1; TRBD1 matches at 8 bases. The CDR3 is 11 amino acids. The germline V gene encodes CDR1 MGHDK and CDR2 SYGVNS. Trimming took 8 bases from V and 9 from J; bases not matched to a gene: 3. CDR3 region: CASGRGLEQFF. The DNA for the CDR3 is TGTGCCAGCGGCAGGGGGCTTGAGCAGTTCTTC. Based on the CDR3 plus reference TRBV25-1 and TRBJ2-1, the full variable domain is EADIYQTPRYLVIGTGKKITLECSQTMGHDKMYWYQQDPGMELHLIHYSYGVNSTEKGDLSSESTVSRIRTEHFPLTLESARPSHTSQYLCASGRGLEQFFGPGTRLTVL.

The chain uses TRBV27 and TRBJ2-3; either TRBD1 or TRBD2 may supply D (5 bases each). The CDR3 loop spans 14 amino acids. Trimming took 7 bases from V and 5 from J, leaving 16 bases between them. Germline V gives CDR1 MNHEY, CDR2 SMNVEV (reference sequence). The CDR3 sequence is CASTRDALVDTQYF. In DNA form, the CDR3 reads TGTGCCAGCACCCGGGACGCCCTGGTAGATACGCAGTATTTT.

The chain links TRBV28 to TRBJ2-1; D is perhaps TRBD2 (5 bases). In germline, CDR1 is MDHEN, CDR2 SYDVKM. V lost 5 bases and J 4 bases, leaving 27 bases between the germline ends. The CDR3 runs to 19 residues. The CDR3 sequence: CASSGQLDKAEELYNEQFF. Written as DNA, the CDR3 is TGTGCCAGCAGTGGGCAATTGGATAAAGCGGAGGAGCTGTACAATGAGCAGTTCTTC.

This clone turned up a few times. The V gene is TRBV6-5, the J gene TRBJ1-1; 8 bases agree with TRBD1. This CDR3 comprises 16 residues. V shed 2 bases, J shed 0 bases, and the junction held 5 bases outside the gene matches. The V gene's germline CDR1 is MNHEY and CDR2 SVGAGI. CDR3 sequence: CASSYANRGMNTEAFF. The CDR3 region has the DNA TGTGCCAGCAGTTACGCGAACAGGGGGATGAACACTGAAGCTTTCTTT.

The gene calls are TRBV19 and TRBJ1-4; 7 positions match TRBD1. The V and J ends lost 5 bases and 8 bases, in that order; junction bases with no gene match: 14. Germline loops: CDR1 LNHDA, CDR2 SQIVND (reference sequence). This CDR3 region has 16 residues. CDR3 coding DNA: TGTGCCAGTAGTGTGGGTTTACAGGGGTCGGGGGAAAAACTGTTTTTT. Translated, it gives CASSVGLQGSGEKLFF.

V gene TRBV29-1 combines with J gene TRBJ2-7; 9 bases are shared with TRBD1. Germline assignment: CDR1 SQVTM and CDR2 ANQGSEA. V was clipped by 5 bases and J by 6 bases; unmatched bases: 14. The CDR3 runs to 15 residues. CDR3 nucleotides: TGCAGCGTTAAACATACTACAGGGGGCCTCTCCGAGCAGTACTTC. It specifies CSVKHTTGGLSEQYF.